This TCR beta chain came from a study of glioma-infiltrating T cells after dendritic cell vaccination. The table came from immunoSEQ multiplex PCR; TCRdb's copy has only in-frame clones and leaves some out. The table has 99,000 or so clones, 90% seen once; the top ten hold around 2.6%. Time point: after dendritic cell vaccination, including at tumor progression/relapse. This sequence originates from a human donor with glioblastoma. This material consisted of blood, taken after dendritic cell vaccination.

CDR3 region: CASSPPRSGERYGYTF. As DNA, the CDR3 is TGTGCCAGCTCACCACCGAGGAGCGGGGAGAGATATGGCTACACCTTC. The J gene is TRBJ1-2, the V gene TRBV18; D remains unclear. The CDR3 covers 16 residues. Germline CDR1 KGHSH, CDR2 LQKENI. Between the trimmed V and J ends, which lost 0 bases and 5 bases, there was a span of 16 bases.